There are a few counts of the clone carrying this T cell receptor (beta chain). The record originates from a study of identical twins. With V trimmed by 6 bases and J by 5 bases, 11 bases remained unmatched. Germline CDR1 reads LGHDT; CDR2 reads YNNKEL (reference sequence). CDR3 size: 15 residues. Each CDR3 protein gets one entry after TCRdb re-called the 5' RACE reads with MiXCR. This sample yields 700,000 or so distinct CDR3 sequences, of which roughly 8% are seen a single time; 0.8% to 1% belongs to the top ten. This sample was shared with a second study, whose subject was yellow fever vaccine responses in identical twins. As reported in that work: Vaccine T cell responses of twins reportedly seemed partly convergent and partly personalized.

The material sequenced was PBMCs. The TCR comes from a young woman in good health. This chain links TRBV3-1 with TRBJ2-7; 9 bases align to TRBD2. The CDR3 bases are TGTGCCAGCAGTTCGGGGGCGGGAGGGCCCAACGAGCAGTACTTC. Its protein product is CASSSGAGGPNEQYF.